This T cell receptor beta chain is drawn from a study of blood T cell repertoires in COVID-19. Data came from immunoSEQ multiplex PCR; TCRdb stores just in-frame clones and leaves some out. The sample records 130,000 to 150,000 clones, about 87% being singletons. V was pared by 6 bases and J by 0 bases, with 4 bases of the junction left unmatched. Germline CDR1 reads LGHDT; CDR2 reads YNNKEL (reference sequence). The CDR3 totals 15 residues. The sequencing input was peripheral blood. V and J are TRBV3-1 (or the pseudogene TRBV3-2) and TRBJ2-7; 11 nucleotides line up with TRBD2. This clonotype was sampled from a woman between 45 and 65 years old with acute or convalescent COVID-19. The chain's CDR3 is CASSLGTSGSYEQYF. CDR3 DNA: TGTGCCAGCAGTCTTGGGACTAGCGGCTCCTACGAGCAGTACTTC.